Below, one TCR beta chain is given with its context. The antigen is unknown. The data belong to a study of T cells in Graves' hyperthyroidism and ophthalmopathy. Study-wide results and limits: Also found in blood were most expanded thyroid clonotypes above 0.001.

The CDR3 is made up of 14 amino acids. Germline V lookup: CDR1 LGHNT, CDR2 FRNRAP. Unmatched junction bases numbered 5, after V lost 3 bases and J lost 5 bases. The CDR3 regions of TCR beta were amplified from RNA transcripts. RT-PCR in the first round (using the HTBI primer set) targeted the TCR CDR3. A single record per CDR3 protein comes from TCRdb applying MiXCR to the multiplex PCR reads. The table has around 540,000 distinct CDR3 sequences, about 43% seen once. Newly diagnosed patients aged 18 to 65 had hyperthyroidism of under 2 months' duration. Not enrolled were patients with uncontrolled infection, other autoimmune disease, pregnancy or lactation.

Sequencing was carried out using peripheral blood or thyroid tissue (not recorded which). The receptor was derived from a woman between 18 and 29 years old with Graves' hyperthyroidism. The V gene is TRBV12-5, the J gene TRBJ2-5, with 8 bases aligning to TRBD1. This CDR3 is CASGLQGEEETQYF. The CDR3 region has the DNA TGTGCTAGTGGTTTACAGGGGGAAGAGGAGACCCAGTACTTC. Filled out from reference TRBV12-5 and TRBJ2-5, the complete variable domain reads DARVTQTPRHKVTEMGQEVTMRCQPILGHNTVFWYRQTMMQGLELLAYFRNRAPLDDSGMPKDRFSAEMPDATLATLKIQPSEPRDSAVYFCASGLQGEEETQYFGPGTRLLVL.